The clone carrying this TCR beta chain showed up just a few times. Germline lookup yields CDR1 SGHTA and CDR2 FQGNSA. This CDR3 is built from 15 residues. V gave up 1 base and J gave up 2 bases, with 9 bases separating them. This sample is part of a study of cytomegalovirus exposure and HLA in healthy donors. The PCR employed 60 Vbeta primers together with 13 Jbeta primers. Assay used: immunoSEQ multiplex PCR; TCRdb lists only in-frame clones, some missing. The sample has 150,000 to 200,000 clones; under 85% are singletons. This TCR derives from a man in his fifties in good health and CMV-seronegative. The sequenced material came from PBMCs. This chain joins TRBV7-2 and TRBJ2-1, with D possibly matching TRBD2 (6 bases). The CDR3 DNA is TGTGCCAGCAGCTTAGGCGGGAAGACCTACAATGAGCAGTTCTTC. Translation gives CASSLGGKTYNEQFF.